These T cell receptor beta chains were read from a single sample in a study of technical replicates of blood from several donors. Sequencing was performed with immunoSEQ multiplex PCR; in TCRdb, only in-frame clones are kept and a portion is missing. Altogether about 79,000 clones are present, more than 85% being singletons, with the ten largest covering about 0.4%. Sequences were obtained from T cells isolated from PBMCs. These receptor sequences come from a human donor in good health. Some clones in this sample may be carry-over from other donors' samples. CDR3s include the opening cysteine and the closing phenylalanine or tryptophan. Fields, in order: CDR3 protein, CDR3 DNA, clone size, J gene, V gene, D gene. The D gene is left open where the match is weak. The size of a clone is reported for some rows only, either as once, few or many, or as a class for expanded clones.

CDR3 protein: CASSLEPQREITDTQYF
CDR3 DNA: TGTGCCAGCAGCTTAGAGCCCCAGCGGGAAATCACAGATACGCAGTATTTT
clone size: once
J gene: TRBJ2-3
V gene: TRBV11-2
D gene: TRBD2

CDR3 protein: CASSEIGQPKDTIYF
CDR3 DNA: TGTGCCAGCAGCGAGATTGGACAGCCGAAGGACACCATATATTTT
clone size: once
J gene: TRBJ1-3
V gene: TRBV7-8
D gene: -

CDR3 protein: CASSLGRASTDTQYF
CDR3 DNA: TGTGCCAGCAGCCTGGGGAGGGCTAGCACAGATACGCAGTATTTT
clone size: -
J gene: TRBJ2-3
V gene: TRBV7-2
D gene: TRBD2

CDR3 protein: CASMGGLAFF
CDR3 DNA: TGTGCCAGCATGGGGGGACTGGCTTTCTTT
clone size: -
J gene: TRBJ1-1
V gene: TRBV28
D gene: -

CDR3 protein: CASSHLKEAATETQYF
CDR3 DNA: TGTGCCAGCAGCCACCTCAAGGAAGCGGCTACAGAGACCCAGTACTTC
clone size: -
J gene: TRBJ2-5
V gene: TRBV13
D gene: -

CDR3 protein: CASWGQEINTEAFF
CDR3 DNA: TGTGCCAGTTGGGGGCAGGAGATTAACACTGAAGCTTTCTTT
clone size: -
J gene: TRBJ1-1
V gene: TRBV19
D gene: -

CDR3 protein: CASRHPGDSNQPQHF
CDR3 DNA: TGTGCCAGCAGACACCCAGGGGATAGCAATCAGCCCCAGCATTTT
clone size: -
J gene: TRBJ1-5
V gene: TRBV5-4
D gene: -

CDR3 protein: CASSTQRGSTDTQYF
CDR3 DNA: TGCGCCAGCAGCACCCAGCGGGGAAGCACAGATACGCAGTATTTT
clone size: -
J gene: TRBJ2-3
V gene: TRBV5-1
D gene: TRBD2

CDR3 protein: CATVGTGLVYEQYF
CDR3 DNA: TGTGCCACTGTCGGGACAGGGTTGGTCTACGAGCAGTACTTC
clone size: few
J gene: TRBJ2-7
V gene: TRBV19
D gene: TRBD1

CDR3 protein: CASSLSGTKDEQYF
CDR3 DNA: TGCGCCAGCAGCCTTAGCGGGACTAAAGATGAGCAGTACTTC
clone size: -
J gene: TRBJ2-7
V gene: TRBV5-1
D gene: TRBD2

CDR3 protein: CASSPQGQNYGYTF
CDR3 DNA: TGTGCCAGCTCACCCCAAGGACAGAACTATGGCTACACCTTC
clone size: -
J gene: TRBJ1-2
V gene: TRBV18
D gene: -

CDR3 protein: CASTKERGGYEQYF
CDR3 DNA: TGTGCCAGCACTAAAGAAAGGGGGGGCTACGAGCAGTACTTC
clone size: -
J gene: TRBJ2-7
V gene: TRBV7-9
D gene: -

CDR3 protein: CASSQFVAGNTGELFF
CDR3 DNA: TGTGCCAGCAGCCAATTCGTAGCGGGTAACACCGGGGAGCTGTTTTTT
clone size: -
J gene: TRBJ2-2
V gene: TRBV14
D gene: TRBD2

CDR3 protein: CASSLEGQLWGYTF
CDR3 DNA: TGTGCCAGCAGCTTGGAGGGTCAATTGTGGGGCTACACCTTC
clone size: -
J gene: TRBJ1-2
V gene: TRBV7-2
D gene: -

CDR3 protein: CAINRDSPTGYTF
CDR3 DNA: TGTGCCATCAATAGGGACTCACCAACGGGCTACACCTTC
clone size: once
J gene: TRBJ1-2
V gene: TRBV10-3
D gene: -

CDR3 protein: CASSVGLAGLTSYNEQFF
CDR3 DNA: TGTGCCAGCAGCGTAGGACTAGCGGGCCTGACGTCCTACAATGAGCAGTTCTTC
clone size: -
J gene: TRBJ2-1
V gene: TRBV9
D gene: TRBD2

CDR3 protein: CAWIGGADIQYF
CDR3 DNA: TGTGCCTGGATAGGGGGGGCCGACATTCAGTACTTC
clone size: once
J gene: TRBJ2-4
V gene: TRBV30
D gene: -

CDR3 protein: CASRAYNEQFF
CDR3 DNA: TGCGCCAGCAGAGCTTACAATGAGCAGTTCTTC
clone size: few
J gene: TRBJ2-1
V gene: TRBV5-1
D gene: -